The clone carrying this TCR beta chain turned up a few times. What it binds is unknown. This entry comes from a study of response to subunit inactivated influenza vaccine. One entry per CDR3 protein results from TCRdb running MiXCR on the RT-PCR reads. The repertoire has around 850,000 distinct CDR3 sequences, 15% to 20% of them found once; the top ten carry roughly a tenth. Study conclusions and caveats: That few new T cells are recruited by each seasonal influenza vaccination was the authors' suggestion.

There are 14 residues in the CDR3. With 3 bases clipped from V and 7 bases from J, the junction kept 6 bases outside the gene matches. This sequence joins TRBV12-3 or TRBV12-4 and TRBJ1-5; 7 positions match TRBD1. This TCR derives from a man over 45 who received an inactivated influenza vaccine. The sample consisted of PBMCs from blood, taken about 5 days after vaccination. The CDR3 here is CASSFGDSLQPQHF. For the CDR3, the DNA is TGTGCCAGCAGTTTCGGGGACAGCCTCCAGCCCCAGCATTTT.